These T cell receptor beta chains were read from a single sample in a study of shared clonotypes between healthy human individuals. TCRdb keeps only in-frame clones here, not all; method: immunoSEQ multiplex PCR. The sample has more than 2,000,000 clones; more than 80% are singletons. Material for sequencing was naive CD4+ T cells sorted from blood. The receptors come from a man between 18 and 29 years old in good health. Each CDR3 is given with its conserved first and last residue. D genes are given only for firm matches. Clone size appears in some rows only: once, few, many, or a class for an expanded clone.

D gene	clone size	J gene	V gene	CDR3 protein	CDR3 DNA
NA	NA	TRBJ2-5	TRBV7-2	CASSFRSGSSAETQYF	TGTGCCAGCAGCTTCCGTTCCGGGAGTTCGGCTGAGACCCAGTACTTC
NA	NA	TRBJ1-1	TRBV5-6	CASSRGSRANTEAFF	TGTGCCAGCAGCCGAGGGTCGCGGGCAAACACTGAAGCTTTCTTT
NA	NA	TRBJ2-5	TRBV7-9	CASSLGRDSGAETQYF	TGTGCCAGCAGCTTAGGCCGGGACTCAGGAGCGGAGACCCAGTACTTC
NA	NA	TRBJ1-2	TRBV4-1	CASSQDAAGHGYTF	TGCGCCAGCAGCCAAGATGCGGCAGGCCATGGCTACACCTTC
NA	NA	TRBJ1-1	TRBV28	CASSPSGGAGYTEAFF	TGTGCCAGCAGTCCCAGCGGGGGCGCGGGCTACACTGAAGCTTTCTTT
NA	NA	TRBJ2-1	TRBV2	CASSGADEQFF	TGTGCCAGCAGTGGTGCTGATGAGCAGTTCTTC
NA	many	TRBJ1-1	TRBV30	CAWSFRDRNTEAFF	TGTGCCTGGAGTTTCCGGGACCGCAACACTGAAGCTTTCTTT
NA	NA	TRBJ1-4	TRBV28	CASSYAQGTGEKLFF	TGTGCCAGCAGTTATGCACAGGGCACGGGGGAAAAACTGTTTTTT
TRBD2	NA	TRBJ2-2	TRBV7-8	CASSFALAGVIGELFF	TGTGCCAGCAGCTTCGCCCTAGCGGGGGTGATCGGGGAGCTGTTTTTT
NA	once	TRBJ2-2	TRBV29-1	CSVERGGGADTGELFF	TGCAGCGTTGAACGGGGAGGGGGCGCGGACACCGGGGAGCTGTTTTTT
NA	NA	TRBJ1-1	TRBV5-1	CASSLAMDTEAFF	TGCGCCAGCAGCTTGGCGATGGACACTGAAGCTTTCTTT
TRBD1	NA	TRBJ1-4	TRBV18	CASSPGQGAEKLFF	TGTGCCAGCTCACCCGGACAGGGAGCTGAAAAACTGTTTTTT
TRBD1	NA	TRBJ1-1	TRBV7-9	CASSPRQGQSLGTEAFF	TGTGCCAGCAGCCCTCGACAGGGGCAATCCTTGGGTACTGAAGCTTTCTTT
NA	NA	TRBJ2-1	TRBV7-2	CASSPLSFSEQFF	TGTGCCAGCAGCCCCTTAAGTTTCAGTGAGCAGTTCTTC
TRBD1	NA	TRBJ1-2	TRBV9	CASSVTGDSGYTF	TGTGCCAGCAGCGTTACAGGGGACTCTGGCTACACCTTC
TRBD1	NA	TRBJ2-3	TRBV5-6	CASSLGQGTGTQYF	TGTGCCAGCAGCTTGGGACAGGGAACGGGTACGCAGTATTTT
NA	NA	TRBJ1-5	TRBV6-1	CASSEAGGNQPQHF	TGTGCCAGCAGTGAAGCAGGGGGCAATCAGCCCCAGCATTTT
TRBD1	NA	TRBJ1-2	TRBV7-2	CASSPGTGFYGYTF	TGTGCCAGCAGCCCTGGGACAGGGTTCTATGGCTACACCTTC
NA	once	TRBJ2-7	TRBV27	CASRSDSSYEQYF	TGTGCCAGCAGATCGGACAGTTCCTACGAGCAGTACTTC
NA	once	TRBJ1-1	TRBV18	CASSPPLLGMSTEAFF	TGTGCCAGCTCACCACCCCTTCTTGGGATGAGCACTGAAGCTTTCTTT